The T cell receptor (beta chain) described here comes from a study of cytotoxic CD8 clonotypes in ibrutinib-treated CLL. Study-level information: Median treatment time before response sampling was about 12 months, range 6 to 36.

The V and J ends lost 0 bases and 1 base respectively, with 4 bases between them. Germline CDR1 and CDR2: SGHRS and YFSETQ. The CDR3 is made up of 13 amino acids. Data came from immunoSEQ multiplex PCR; TCRdb stores just in-frame clones and leaves some out. Altogether about 180,000 clones are present, about 80% being singletons, with the ten largest covering around 4.5%. As regards this clone: Additional DNA sequences in this sample encode the identical CDR3.

The TCR originated in a human donor with chronic lymphocytic leukemia. Specimen: PBMCs, collected after 24 months of ibrutinib treatment. The chain carries TRBV5-1 and TRBJ1-2; D call uncertain. CDR3 in amino acids: CASSLDSNYGYTF. CDR3 bases: TGCGCCAGCAGCTTGGACAGTAACTATGGCTACACCTTC.